The 17 T cell receptor beta chains below were found in one sample sequenced in a study of Tregs in tolerant kidney transplant recipients. Sequencing was performed with immunoSEQ multiplex PCR; in TCRdb, only in-frame clones are kept and a portion is missing. This sample has some 110,000 clones, with roughly 92% found just once. The source material was CD4+ T cells from blood. The receptors here all came from a human donor in good health.

The gene calls are TRBV2 and TRBJ1-1; D is undetermined. Trimming removed 6 bases at V and 6 bases at J, with 11 bases between. This CDR3 region has 12 residues. The germline V gene has CDR1 SNHLY and CDR2 FYNNEI. CDR3 sequence (DNA): TGTGCCAGCAGGACGGTTTCTCCTGAAGCTTTCTTT. Translation gives CASRTVSPEAFF.

This sequence joins TRBV27 and TRBJ2-5, with D perhaps TRBD2 (5 bases). V shed 4 bases and J shed 2 bases, with 14 bases lying between them. The CDR3 loop spans 15 amino acids. Germline loops: CDR1 MNHEY, CDR2 SMNVEV (reference sequence). The DNA of the CDR3 is TGTGCCAGCAGTTCTCGGCGGGCAAGACAAGAGACCCAGTACTTC. Translated, it gives CASSSRRARQETQYF.

J is TRBJ2-5 and V is TRBV6-1; D is ambiguous. The CDR3 has 11 amino acids. CDR1 and CDR2 from the germline V gene are MNHNS and SASEGT. Trimming removed 7 bases at V and 3 bases at J, with 6 bases between. The chain's CDR3 is CASIRKETQYF. In DNA form, the CDR3 reads TGTGCCAGCATCCGAAAAGAGACCCAGTACTTC.

The J gene is TRBJ1-4, the V gene TRBV9; 9 nucleotides match TRBD1. CDR3 length: 15 residues. The V gene's germline CDR1 is SGDLS and CDR2 YYNGEE. Trimming took 2 bases from V and 10 from J; bases not matched to a gene: 9. DNA for the CDR3: TGTGCCAGCAGCGTCTCAACAGGGGGCGGCGGAAAACTGTTTTTT. It is translated as CASSVSTGGGGKLFF.

V and J are TRBV19 and TRBJ1-3; tentatively, D is TRBD1 (6 bases). Germline lookup yields CDR1 LNHDA and CDR2 SQIVND (reference sequence). The V end was cut by 7 bases, the J end by 5 bases, with 15 bases between. The CDR3 extends over 14 amino acids. Here the CDR3 DNA reads TGTGCCAGTACCGATCGGAGGGGGAGAAACACCATATATTTT. Amino acid sequence: CASTDRRGRNTIYF.

This clone was detected once. The rearrangement joins TRBV6-5 to TRBJ2-7; 9 nucleotides match TRBD1. The germline V gene has CDR1 MNHEY and CDR2 SVGAGI. The V segment lost 2 bases and the J segment 7 bases; nucleotides outside the gene matches: 12. The CDR3 has 16 residues. CDR3 residues: CASSYAVIGTGKEQYF. CDR3 DNA: TGTGCCAGCAGTTACGCGGTAATCGGGACAGGGAAGGAGCAGTACTTC.

This sequence joins TRBV4-1 and TRBJ2-3; no clear D. With 1 base removed from V and 6 bases from J, the gap between germline ends came to 17 bases. Germline V CDR1 and CDR2: MGHRA, YSYEKL. The CDR3 extends over 16 amino acids. The CDR3 here is CASSQVARPPRDTQYF. The CDR3 DNA sequence: TGCGCCAGCAGCCAAGTCGCCCGGCCCCCTAGGGATACGCAGTATTTT.

The table lists this clone with a count of one. The chain carries TRBV6-1 and TRBJ1-2, with TRBD1 matching 7 bases. CDR3 length: 15 residues. From germline, CDR1 is MNHNS and CDR2 SASEGT. With 8 bases clipped from V and 4 bases from J, the junction kept 13 bases outside the gene matches. CDR3 residues: CASREGTALRYGYTF. CDR3 coding DNA: TGTGCCAGCCGAGAGGGGACAGCTCTTCGCTATGGCTACACCTTC.

The table lists this clone with a count of one. The V gene is TRBV11-2, the J gene TRBJ2-1; TRBD1 might be the D (5 bases). CDR3 size: 19 residues. Germline V CDR1 and CDR2: SGHAT, FQNNGV. Trimming left V 5 bases short and J 5 bases short, with 28 bases between. CDR3 sequence: CASSPLRTQLSIGNNEQFF. The DNA of the CDR3 is TGTGCCAGCAGCCCCCTGAGGACACAACTAAGCATCGGTAACAATGAGCAGTTCTTC.

The rearrangement uses TRBV5-4 and TRBJ2-3, with 9 positions matching TRBD2. This CDR3 has 16 residues. Germline CDR1 and CDR2: SGHNT and YYREEE (reference sequence). The V and J ends lost 3 bases and 2 bases, in that order; junction bases with no gene match: 7. The CDR3 DNA reads as TGTGCCAGCAGCTGGTCAAGCGGGGGGTTCACAGATACGCAGTATTTT. Translated: CASSWSSGGFTDTQYF.

The V gene is TRBV2, the J gene TRBJ1-6; no clear D gene. The CDR3 length is 13 residues. V dropped 8 bases and J dropped 7 bases, with 12 bases sitting between them. The V gene's germline CDR1 is SNHLY and CDR2 FYNNEI. The CDR3 region is CASGGSRNSPLHF. CDR3 sequence (DNA): TGTGCCAGCGGAGGGAGTAGAAATTCACCCCTCCACTTT.

The V gene is TRBV6-6, the J gene TRBJ2-7, with no clear D. Trimming removed 0 bases from V and 3 bases from J, with 15 bases in between. This CDR3 comprises 16 residues. CDR1 and CDR2 (germline): MNHNY, SVGAGI (reference sequence). The CDR3 nucleotides are TGTGCCAGCAGTTACTCGAGCCACGGAGAACTCTACGAGCAGTACTTC. This gives the protein CASSYSSHGELYEQYF.

V is TRBV6-5 and J is TRBJ2-3; D gene ambiguous. Germline V lookup: CDR1 MNHEY, CDR2 SVGAGI. The V and J ends lost 2 bases and 6 bases respectively, with 12 bases between them. CDR3 length equals 14 residues. The CDR3 DNA follows: TGTGCCAGCAGTTACCAATCCAAGTGGGATACGCAGTATTTT. It translates to CASSYQSKWDTQYF.

This chain links TRBV6-5 with TRBJ1-2; 8 nucleotides line up with TRBD1. Germline assignment: CDR1 MNHEY and CDR2 SVGAGI. The CDR3 is 13 amino acids. V trimming: 5 bases; J trimming: 6 bases; junction bases outside the gene matches: 5. The chain's CDR3 is CASSPRGRHGYTF. CDR3 nucleotide sequence: TGTGCCAGCAGTCCCAGGGGGCGGCATGGCTACACCTTC.

The chain joins TRBV5-1 to TRBJ2-5; a possible D gene is TRBD2 (5 bases). The CDR3 length is 14 residues. Looked up from germline, CDR1 is SGHRS and CDR2 is YFSETQ. V dropped 3 bases and J dropped 3 bases, with 12 bases sitting between them. CDR3 amino acids: CASSYGKEEETQYF. The CDR3 DNA follows: TGCGCCAGCAGCTACGGCAAGGAGGAAGAGACCCAGTACTTC.

The chain recombines TRBV5-8 with TRBJ2-3; TRBD2 matches 7 bases. The CDR3 covers 16 residues. J lost 3 bases, V lost 3 bases, and 10 bases had no gene match. The germline V gene has CDR1 SGHTS and CDR2 YDEGEE. CDR3 sequence: CASSYLRLAGTDTQYF. CDR3 nucleotide sequence: TGTGCCAGCAGCTACCTAAGACTAGCTGGGACAGATACGCAGTATTTT.

This clone was detected only once. The chain carries TRBV29-1 and TRBJ2-2; D is ambiguous. The length of the CDR3 is 12 residues. Germline loops: CDR1 SQVTM, CDR2 ANQGSEA. CDR3 region: CTTLGYTGELFF. In DNA form, the CDR3 reads TGCACCACACTTGGGTACACCGGGGAGCTGTTTTTT.